This T cell receptor beta chain was captured in a study of shared clonotypes between healthy human individuals. Overall study results and limits: Donor clonotype sharing was expected to depend on sequencing depth.

About this clone: Its cognate antigen is unknown.

Trimming left V 2 bases short and J 0 bases short, with 7 bases between. The CDR3 spans 14 residues. CDR1 and CDR2 (germline): SGHNT, YENEEA. Deep-level settings were used for running the assay. Some clones are missing from TCRdb's copy, which holds only in-frame ones; the method was immunoSEQ multiplex PCR. This table holds some 1.1 million clones, approximately 77% found once. The sequence was obtained from a young man in good health. Some clones in this sample may be carry-over from other donors' samples. The chain is built from TRBV11-3 and TRBJ1-1; D unresolved. The sample taken for sequencing was memory CD4+ T cells from PBMCs. Subset defined: CD45RA-negative fraction. CDR3 in amino acids: CASSLSGLNTEAFF. The DNA for the CDR3 is TGTGCCAGCAGCTTATCCGGACTGAACACTGAAGCTTTCTTT.